A selection of T cell receptor beta chains follows, all from one sample in a study of cytomegalovirus exposure and HLA in healthy donors. TCRdb's copy holds only in-frame clones and misses some; the assay was immunoSEQ multiplex PCR. The table lists about 140,000 clones, approximately 80% of them singletons. The sample taken for sequencing was PBMCs. The receptors were gathered from a woman in her 40s in good health and CMV-seronegative. The CDR3 runs from the conserved cysteine through the conserved F or W. A D gene is named only where the DNA matches it firmly.

CASSFSGRGYEQYF - TRBV7-2 TRBD2
CASSPGGSGYNEQFF TRBJ2-1 TRBV11-3 -
CASSTTDFYTEAFF TRBJ1-1 TRBV6-5 -
CASSQGRTGRVDQPQHF TRBJ1-5 TRBV4-3 -
CASSRGLDEKLFF TRBJ1-4 TRBV7-2 -
CASSPQGGGPDTQYF TRBJ2-3 TRBV27 -
CASRLSVGTGVGYTF TRBJ1-2 TRBV19 TRBD1
CASSILTSGNNEQFF TRBJ2-1 TRBV19 TRBD2
CASSLGVGTEAFF TRBJ1-1 TRBV7-3 -
CASSLDLRLAVDNEQFF TRBJ2-1 TRBV5-1 TRBD2
CSVEDQVTGGLGYTF TRBJ1-2 TRBV29-1 TRBD1
CASSLGTGGPVLQYF TRBJ2-4 TRBV7-8 TRBD2
CASSLLYPSGITYEQYF TRBJ2-7 TRBV5-6 TRBD2
CAWSGMGLDSEQYF TRBJ2-7 TRBV30 TRBD2
CASSSGRSQETQYF TRBJ2-5 TRBV5-1 -
CASSSSRSYNEQFF TRBJ2-1 TRBV6-5 -
CASSFNPTGTTGELFF TRBJ2-2 TRBV7-8 -
CSAQTWERPFF TRBJ1-1 TRBV20-1 -